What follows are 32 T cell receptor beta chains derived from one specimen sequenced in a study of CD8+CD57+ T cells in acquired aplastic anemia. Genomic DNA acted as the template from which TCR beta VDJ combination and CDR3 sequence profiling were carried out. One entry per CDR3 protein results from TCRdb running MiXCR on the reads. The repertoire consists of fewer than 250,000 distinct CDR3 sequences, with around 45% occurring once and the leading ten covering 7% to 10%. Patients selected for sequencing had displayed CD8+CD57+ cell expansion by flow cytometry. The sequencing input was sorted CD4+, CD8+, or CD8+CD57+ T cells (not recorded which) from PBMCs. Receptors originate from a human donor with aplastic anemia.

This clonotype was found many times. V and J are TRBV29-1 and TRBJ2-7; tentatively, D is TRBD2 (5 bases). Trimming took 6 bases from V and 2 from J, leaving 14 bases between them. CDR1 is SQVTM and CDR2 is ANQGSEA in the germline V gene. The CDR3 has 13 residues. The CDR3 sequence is CSVELDGTYEQYF. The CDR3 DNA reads TGCAGCGTCGAATTGGACGGGACCTACGAGCAGTACTTC.

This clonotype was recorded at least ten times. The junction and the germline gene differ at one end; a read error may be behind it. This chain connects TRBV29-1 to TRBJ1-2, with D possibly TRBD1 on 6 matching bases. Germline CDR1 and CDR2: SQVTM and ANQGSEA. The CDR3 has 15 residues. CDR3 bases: TGCAGCGCTGAAGGCGAGGGGGAGGGGGTTTGGGGCTACACCTTC. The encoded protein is CSAEGEGEGVWGYTF.

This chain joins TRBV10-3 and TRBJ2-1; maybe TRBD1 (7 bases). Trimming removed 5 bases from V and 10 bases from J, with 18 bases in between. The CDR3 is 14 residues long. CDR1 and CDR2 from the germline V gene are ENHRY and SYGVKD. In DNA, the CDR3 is TGTGCCATCAGTTGGAGGGGGCTTTTGCAAGAGCAGTTCTTC. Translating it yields CAISWRGLLQEQFF.

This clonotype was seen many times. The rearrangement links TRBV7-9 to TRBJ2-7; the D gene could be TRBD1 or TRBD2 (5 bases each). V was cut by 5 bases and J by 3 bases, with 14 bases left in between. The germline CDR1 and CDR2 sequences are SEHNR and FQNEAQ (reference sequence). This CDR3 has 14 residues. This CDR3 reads CASSPPGPLYEQYF. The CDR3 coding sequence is TGTGCCAGCAGCCCCCCGGGACCGCTCTACGAGCAGTACTTC.

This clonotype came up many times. The DNA for the CDR3 is TGTGCCATCAGTGGAGGGGAGGGGGCGTTTAGCAATCAGCCCCAGCATTTT. Its translation: CAISGGEGAFSNQPQHF. The V gene is TRBV10-3, the J gene TRBJ1-5; 7 bases agree with TRBD1. Germline V lookup: CDR1 ENHRY, CDR2 SYGVKD. V lost 4 bases, J lost 0 bases, and 9 bases stayed unmatched. The CDR3 loop spans 17 amino acids.

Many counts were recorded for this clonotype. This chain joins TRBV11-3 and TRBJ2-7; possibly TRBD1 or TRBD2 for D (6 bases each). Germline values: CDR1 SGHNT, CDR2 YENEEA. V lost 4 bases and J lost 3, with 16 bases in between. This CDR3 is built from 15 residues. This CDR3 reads CASSSKEGGFYEQYF. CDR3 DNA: TGTGCCAGCAGCTCCAAGGAGGGGGGATTCTACGAGCAGTACTTC.

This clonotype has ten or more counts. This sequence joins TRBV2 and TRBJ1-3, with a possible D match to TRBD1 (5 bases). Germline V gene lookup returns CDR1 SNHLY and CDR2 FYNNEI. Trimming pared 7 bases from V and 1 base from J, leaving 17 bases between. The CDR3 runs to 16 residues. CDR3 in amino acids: CASITTGGGSGNTIYF. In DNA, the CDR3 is TGTGCCAGCATTACGACGGGGGGGGGGTCTGGAAACACCATATATTTT.

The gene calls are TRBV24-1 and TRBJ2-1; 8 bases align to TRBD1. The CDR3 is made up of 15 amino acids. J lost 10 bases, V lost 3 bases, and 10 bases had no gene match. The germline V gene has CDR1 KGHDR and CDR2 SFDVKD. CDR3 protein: CATSDGGQVYPEQFF. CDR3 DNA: TGTGCCACCAGTGATGGGGGACAGGTGTACCCCGAGCAGTTCTTC.

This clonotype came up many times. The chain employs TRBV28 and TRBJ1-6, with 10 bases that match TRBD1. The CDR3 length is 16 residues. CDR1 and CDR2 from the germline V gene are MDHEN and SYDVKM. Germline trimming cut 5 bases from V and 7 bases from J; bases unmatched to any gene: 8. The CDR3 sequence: CASSPAWTGGNSPLHF. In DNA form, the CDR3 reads TGTGCCAGCAGTCCCGCTTGGACAGGGGGAAATTCACCCCTCCACTTT.

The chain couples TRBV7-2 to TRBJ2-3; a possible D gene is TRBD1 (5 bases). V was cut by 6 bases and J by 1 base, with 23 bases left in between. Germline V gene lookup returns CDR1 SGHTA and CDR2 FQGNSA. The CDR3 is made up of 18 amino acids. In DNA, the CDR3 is TGTGCCAGCAGGGATAGAGCTGGACCGGGCAGGGGCACAGATACGCAGTATTTT. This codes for CASRDRAGPGRGTDTQYF.

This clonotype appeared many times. Here the CDR3 DNA reads TGTGCCAGCAGCCCGGGGACAGGCCTAGGTTCCTATAATTCACCCCTCCACTTT. This sequence encodes CASSPGTGLGSYNSPLHF. The rearrangement links TRBV7-9 to TRBJ1-6; 8 nucleotides agree with TRBD1. V was pared by 5 bases and J by 1 base, with 10 bases of the junction left unmatched. CDR1 and CDR2 (germline): SEHNR, FQNEAQ (reference sequence). The CDR3 runs 18 residues. Variable domain in full (rest from reference TRBV7-9 and TRBJ1-6): DTGVSQNPRHKITKRGQNVTFRCDPISEHNRLYWYRQTLGQGPEFLTYFQNEAQLEKSRLLSDRFSAERPKGSFSTLEIQRTEQGDSAMYLCASSPGTGLGSYNSPLHFGNGTRLTVT.

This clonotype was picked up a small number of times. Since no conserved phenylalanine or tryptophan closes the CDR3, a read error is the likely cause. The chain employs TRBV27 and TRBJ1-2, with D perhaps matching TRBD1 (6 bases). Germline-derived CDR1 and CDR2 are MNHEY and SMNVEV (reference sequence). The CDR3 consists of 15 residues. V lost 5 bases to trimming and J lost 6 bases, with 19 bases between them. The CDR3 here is CASSLLPARGHGYTL. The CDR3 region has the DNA TGTGCCAGCAGTCTCTTACCGGCCAGGGGCCATGGCTACACCCTC.

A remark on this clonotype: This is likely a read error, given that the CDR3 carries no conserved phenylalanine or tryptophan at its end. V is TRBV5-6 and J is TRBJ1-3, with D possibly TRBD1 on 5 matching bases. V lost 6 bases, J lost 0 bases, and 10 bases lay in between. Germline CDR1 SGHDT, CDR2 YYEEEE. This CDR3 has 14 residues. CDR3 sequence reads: CASNQGLSGNTIYS. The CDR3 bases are TGTGCCAGCAATCAGGGCCTCTCTGGAAACACCATATATTCT.

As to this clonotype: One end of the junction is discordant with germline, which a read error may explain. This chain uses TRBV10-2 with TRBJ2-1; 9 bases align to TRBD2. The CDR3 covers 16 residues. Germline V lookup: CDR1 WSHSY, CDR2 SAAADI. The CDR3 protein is CAWMTPGTSKGNEQFF. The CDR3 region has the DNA TGTGCCTGGATGACCCCAGGGACTAGCAAGGGCAATGAGCAGTTCTTC.

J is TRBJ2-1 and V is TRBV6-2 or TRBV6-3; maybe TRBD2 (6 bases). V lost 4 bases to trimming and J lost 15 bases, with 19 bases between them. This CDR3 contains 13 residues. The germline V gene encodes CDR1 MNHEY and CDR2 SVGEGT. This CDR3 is CASSFVEGPGRFF. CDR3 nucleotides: TGTGCCAGCAGTTTCGTGGAGGGCCCAGGGCGGTTCTTC.

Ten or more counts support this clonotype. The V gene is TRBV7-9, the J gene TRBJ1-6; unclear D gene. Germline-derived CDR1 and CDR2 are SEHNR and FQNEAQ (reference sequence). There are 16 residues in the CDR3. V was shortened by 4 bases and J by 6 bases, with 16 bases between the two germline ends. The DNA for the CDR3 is TGTGCCAGCAGCTCCGGGGAGTCGGGGATTAATTCACCCCTCCACTTT. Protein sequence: CASSSGESGINSPLHF.

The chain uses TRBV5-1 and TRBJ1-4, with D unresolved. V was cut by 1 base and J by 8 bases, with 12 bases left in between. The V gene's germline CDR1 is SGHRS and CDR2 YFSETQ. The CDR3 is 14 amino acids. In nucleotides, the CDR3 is TGCGCCAGCAGCTTGCTGCAGGCGGGAGAAAAACTGTTTTTT. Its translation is CASSLLQAGEKLFF.

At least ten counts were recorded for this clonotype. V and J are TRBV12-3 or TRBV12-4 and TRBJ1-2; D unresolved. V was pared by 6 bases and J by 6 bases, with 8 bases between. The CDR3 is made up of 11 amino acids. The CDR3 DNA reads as TGTGCCAGCAGGTCCGGGGATGGCTACACCTTC. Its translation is CASRSGDGYTF.

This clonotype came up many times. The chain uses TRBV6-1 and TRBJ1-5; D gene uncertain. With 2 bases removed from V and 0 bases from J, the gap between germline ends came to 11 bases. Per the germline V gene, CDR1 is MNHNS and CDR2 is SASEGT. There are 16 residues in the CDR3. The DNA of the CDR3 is TGTGCCAGCAGTGAAAGGGATATCTTTAGCAATCAGCCCCAGCATTTT. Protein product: CASSERDIFSNQPQHF.

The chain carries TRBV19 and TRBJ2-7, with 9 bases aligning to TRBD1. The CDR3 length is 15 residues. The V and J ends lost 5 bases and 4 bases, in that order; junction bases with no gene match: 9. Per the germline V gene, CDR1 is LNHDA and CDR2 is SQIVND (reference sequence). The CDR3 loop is CASSDWSGTGYEQYF. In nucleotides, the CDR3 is TGTGCCAGTAGTGATTGGTCCGGGACAGGGTACGAGCAGTACTTC.

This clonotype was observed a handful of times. In DNA, the CDR3 is TGCAGTGCGCCGGCGGTAGCGGCTTCCTACGAGCAGTACTTC. Residues: CSAPAVAASYEQYF. This chain links TRBV20-1 with TRBJ2-7; D is perhaps TRBD2 (6 bases). Per germline, CDR1 DFQATT and CDR2 SNEGSKA (reference sequence). The CDR3 has 14 residues. The germline V and J ends were trimmed by 6 bases and 1 base, with 16 bases remaining between them.

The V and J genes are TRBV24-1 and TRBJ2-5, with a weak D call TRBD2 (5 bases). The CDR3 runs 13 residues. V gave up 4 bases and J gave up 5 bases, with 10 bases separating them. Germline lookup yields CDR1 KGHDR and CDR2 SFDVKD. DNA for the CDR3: TGTGCCACCAGTGAGCCTCCGGGGGAGACCCAGTACTTC. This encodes CATSEPPGETQYF.

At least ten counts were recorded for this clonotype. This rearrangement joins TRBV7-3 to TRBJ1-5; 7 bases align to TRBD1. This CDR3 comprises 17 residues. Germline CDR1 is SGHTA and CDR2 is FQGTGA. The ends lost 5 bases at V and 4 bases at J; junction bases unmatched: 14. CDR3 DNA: TGTGCCAGCAGCAAGGGACAGCCAATTACCCCGAATCAGCCCCAGCATTTT. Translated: CASSKGQPITPNQPQHF.

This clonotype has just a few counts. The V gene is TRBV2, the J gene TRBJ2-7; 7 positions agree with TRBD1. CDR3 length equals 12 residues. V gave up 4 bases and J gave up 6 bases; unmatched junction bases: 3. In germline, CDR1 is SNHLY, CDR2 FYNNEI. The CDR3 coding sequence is TGTGCCAGCAGTGTAAACAGGGGCGAGCAGTACTTC. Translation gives CASSVNRGEQYF.

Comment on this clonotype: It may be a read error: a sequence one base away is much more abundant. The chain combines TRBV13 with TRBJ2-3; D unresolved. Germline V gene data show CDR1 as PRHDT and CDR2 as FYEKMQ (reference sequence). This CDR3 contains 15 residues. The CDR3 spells CAGSSRFDETDTQYF. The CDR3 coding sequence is TGTGCCGGCAGCTCTCGATTTGACGAGACAGATACGCAGTATTTT.

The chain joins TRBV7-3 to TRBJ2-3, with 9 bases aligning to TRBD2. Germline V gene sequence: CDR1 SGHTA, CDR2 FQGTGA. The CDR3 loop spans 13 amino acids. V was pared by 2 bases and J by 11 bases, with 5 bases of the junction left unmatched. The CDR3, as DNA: TGTGCCAGCAGCTTACTACTAGCGGGTGAGCAGTATTTT. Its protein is CASSLLLAGEQYF.

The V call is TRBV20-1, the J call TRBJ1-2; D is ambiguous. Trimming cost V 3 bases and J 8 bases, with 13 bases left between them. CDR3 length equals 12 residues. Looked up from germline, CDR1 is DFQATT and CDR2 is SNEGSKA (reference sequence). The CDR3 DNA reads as TGCAGTGCTAGGGGAGACTCGGACGGCTACACCTTC. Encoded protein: CSARGDSDGYTF.

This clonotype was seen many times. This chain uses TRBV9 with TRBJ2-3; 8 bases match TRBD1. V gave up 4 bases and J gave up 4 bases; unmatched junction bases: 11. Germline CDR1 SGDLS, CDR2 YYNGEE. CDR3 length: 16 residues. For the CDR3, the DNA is TGTGCCAGCAGCCCGAGGACAGGGAATCTGGCAGATACGCAGTATTTT. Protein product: CASSPRTGNLADTQYF. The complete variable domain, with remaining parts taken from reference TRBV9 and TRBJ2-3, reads DSGVTQTPKHLITATGQRVTLRCSPRSGDLSVYWYQQSLDQGLQFLIQYYNGEERAKGNILERFSAQQFPDLHSELNLSSLELGDSALYFCASSPRTGNLADTQYFGPGTRLTVL.

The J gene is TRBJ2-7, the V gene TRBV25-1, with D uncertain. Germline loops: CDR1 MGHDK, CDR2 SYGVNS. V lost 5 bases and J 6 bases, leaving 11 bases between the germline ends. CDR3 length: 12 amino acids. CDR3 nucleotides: TGTGCCAGCAGTATTCGACACGGCGAGCAGTACTTC. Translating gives CASSIRHGEQYF.

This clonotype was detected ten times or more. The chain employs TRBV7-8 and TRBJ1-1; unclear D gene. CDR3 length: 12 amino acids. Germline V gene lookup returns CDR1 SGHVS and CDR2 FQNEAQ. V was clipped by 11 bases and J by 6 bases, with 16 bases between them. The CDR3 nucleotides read TGTGCCGTCTATAACAATTTGGCTGAAGCTTTCTTT. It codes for CAVYNNLAEAFF.

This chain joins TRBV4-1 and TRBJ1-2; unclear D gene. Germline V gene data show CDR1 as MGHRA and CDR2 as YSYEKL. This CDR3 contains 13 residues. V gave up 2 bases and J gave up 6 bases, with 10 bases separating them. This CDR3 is CASSQSGLDGYTF. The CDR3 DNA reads TGCGCCAGCAGCCAATCGGGTTTAGATGGCTACACCTTC.

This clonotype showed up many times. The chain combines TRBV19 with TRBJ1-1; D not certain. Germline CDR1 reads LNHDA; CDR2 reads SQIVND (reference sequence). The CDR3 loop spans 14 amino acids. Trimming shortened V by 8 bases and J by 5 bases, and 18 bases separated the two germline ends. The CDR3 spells CASLRAPPGTEAFF. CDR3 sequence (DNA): TGTGCCAGTCTCAGAGCTCCTCCTGGGACTGAAGCTTTCTTT.